One sample yielded the 25 T cell receptor beta chains listed below, sequenced in a study of shared clonotypes between healthy human individuals. TCRdb's copy holds only in-frame clones and misses some; the assay was immunoSEQ multiplex PCR. The profile covers about 1,900,000 clones, with about 95% appearing a single time and approximately 1% taken by the ten largest. Selected positively for CCR7 and CD45RO-negative, naive CD8 cells excluded terminally differentiated effector memory CD45RA+ cells. The sample consisted of naive CD8+ T cells sorted from blood. The origin of the receptors is a man in his late teens or twenties in good health.

The V call is TRBV4-1, the J call TRBJ2-7, with D perhaps assigned TRBD1 or TRBD2 (5 bases each). Germline V lookup: CDR1 MGHRA, CDR2 YSYEKL. Trimming removed 1 base from V and 2 bases from J, with 12 bases in between. There are 15 residues in the CDR3. CDR3 DNA: TGCGCCAGCAGCCAAGTACCAGGGACCCCCTACGAGCAGTACTTC. Translated: CASSQVPGTPYEQYF.

This chain connects TRBV6-6 to TRBJ2-1; D is unresolved. The CDR3 runs to 13 residues. V shed 10 bases and J shed 6 bases, with 16 bases lying between them. Germline V gene sequence: CDR1 MNHNY, CDR2 SVGAGI (reference sequence). The CDR3 sequence: CATSTPEANEQFF. The CDR3 DNA is TGTGCCACAAGCACCCCCGAAGCCAATGAGCAGTTCTTC.

On this clone: The sample holds other DNA sequences that translate to the same CDR3. The chain has TRBV7-8 and TRBJ2-7; no clear D. CDR3 length: 12 amino acids. The V and J ends lost 1 base and 4 bases respectively, with 5 bases between them. In germline, CDR1 is SGHVS, CDR2 FQNEAQ. Written as DNA, the CDR3 is TGTGCCAGCAGCTTAGAGTCTTACGAGCAGTACTTC. It codes for CASSLESYEQYF.

A note on this clone: The sample holds other DNA sequences that translate to the same CDR3. V and J are TRBV5-4 and TRBJ2-7, with D possibly being TRBD2 (5 bases). Germline V gene lookup returns CDR1 SGHNT and CDR2 YYREEE (reference sequence). V lost 0 bases to trimming and J lost 5 bases, with 9 bases between them. The CDR3 has 13 residues. DNA of the CDR3: TGTGCCAGCAGCTTGGCGGGATCAAACGAGCAGTACTTC. It specifies CASSLAGSNEQYF.

The chain is built from TRBV10-2 and TRBJ1-1; the D gene is possibly TRBD1 (5 bases). The CDR3 totals 12 residues. Trimming took off 2 bases at V and 13 bases at J, with 14 bases between the two ends. Germline CDR1 WSHSY, CDR2 SAAADI. CDR3 protein: CASSEEAGYVFF. The CDR3 coding sequence is TGCGCCAGCAGTGAGGAGGCAGGGTATGTTTTCTTT.

Comments on this clone: Other nucleotide sequences in the sample specify the same CDR3. The chain is built from TRBV27 and TRBJ1-5, with TRBD1 as a possible D gene (5 bases). The germline V and J ends were trimmed by 2 bases and 3 bases, with 8 bases remaining between them. Germline CDR1 MNHEY, CDR2 SMNVEV (reference sequence). The CDR3 has 14 residues. The chain's CDR3 is CASSLQGNNQPQHF. Written as DNA, the CDR3 is TGTGCCAGCAGTTTACAGGGTAACAATCAGCCCCAGCATTTT.

The chain uses TRBV11-2 and TRBJ2-7; D is uncertain. V lost 5 bases and J 0 bases, leaving 14 bases between the germline ends. The CDR3 totals 15 residues. Per germline, CDR1 SGHAT and CDR2 FQNNGV. This CDR3 is CASSPDGQASYEQYF. The CDR3 region has the DNA TGTGCCAGCAGCCCAGACGGGCAGGCCTCCTACGAGCAGTACTTC.

There are a few counts of this clone. This sample includes further DNA sequences coding for the same CDR3. The genes are TRBV15 and TRBJ1-1; unclear D gene. Germline V CDR1 and CDR2: LNHNV, YYDKDF (reference sequence). Trimming removed 5 bases from V and 4 bases from J, with 11 bases in between. CDR3 length: 13 residues. The CDR3 DNA follows: TGTGCCACCAGCGGCGAAGGGTTCACTGAAGCTTTCTTT. Encoded protein: CATSGEGFTEAFF.

The CDR3 nucleotides are TGTGCCAGCAGCGCCGACAGGGTTTTGTACGAGCAGTACTTC. It translates to CASSADRVLYEQYF. The chain couples TRBV7-9 to TRBJ2-7, with 7 bases lining up with TRBD1. The length of the CDR3 is 14 residues. CDR1 and CDR2 (germline): SEHNR, FQNEAQ (reference sequence). The junction had 8 bases not matched to a gene; V was cut back by 5 bases and J by 4 bases.

V and J are TRBV19 and TRBJ1-6; unclear D gene. The length of the CDR3 is 15 residues. The V gene's germline CDR1 is LNHDA and CDR2 SQIVND (reference sequence). V was clipped by 7 bases and J by 0 bases, with 10 bases between them. The CDR3 spells CASTEDVSYNSPLHF. CDR3 in DNA: TGTGCCAGTACCGAGGACGTCTCCTATAATTCACCCCTCCACTTT.

The chain joins TRBV25-1 to TRBJ2-7; TRBD1 agrees at 10 bases. Per the germline V gene, CDR1 is MGHDK and CDR2 is SYGVNS. This CDR3 is 16 amino acids long. J was trimmed by 6 bases and V by 0 bases; bases with no gene match: 8. The CDR3 here is CASSEYGDRGLPEQYF. Written as DNA, the CDR3 is TGTGCCAGCAGTGAATACGGCGACAGGGGGCTACCCGAGCAGTACTTC.

The chain combines TRBV28 with TRBJ2-5; D remains ambiguous. V was shortened by 2 bases and J by 7 bases, with 17 bases between the two germline ends. Germline V gene sequence: CDR1 MDHEN, CDR2 SYDVKM. The CDR3 contains 15 residues. CDR3 region: CASSLLTAELGTQYF. The CDR3 DNA follows: TGTGCCAGCAGTTTACTAACGGCGGAGCTGGGGACCCAGTACTTC.

This clone has just one count. The CDR3 sequence: CASSVDAPNTGELFF. The CDR3 region has the DNA TGCGCCAGCAGTGTTGACGCACCGAACACCGGGGAGCTGTTTTTT. The rearrangement uses TRBV10-2 and TRBJ2-2; the D is unclear. The CDR3 sequence is 15 residues long. CDR1 is WSHSY and CDR2 is SAAADI in the germline V gene. V lost 4 bases, J lost 0 bases, and 9 bases lay in between.

This clone came up once. This chain connects TRBV7-2 to TRBJ1-3; no reliable D call. Germline V gene lookup returns CDR1 SGHTA and CDR2 FQGNSA. V lost 1 base and J 1 base, leaving 5 bases between the germline ends. The CDR3 spans 14 residues. CDR3 protein: CASSLVESGNTIYF. In nucleotides, the CDR3 is TGTGCCAGCAGCTTAGTTGAATCTGGAAACACCATATATTTT.

This sequence joins TRBV28 and TRBJ2-3, with a weak D call TRBD1 (5 bases). This CDR3 comprises 16 residues. Germline assignment: CDR1 MDHEN and CDR2 SYDVKM. V was cut by 4 bases and J by 2 bases, with 16 bases left in between. CDR3 nucleotide sequence: TGTGCCAGCAGTTCACTTCAAGACAGCCTCACAGATACGCAGTATTTT. Encoded protein: CASSSLQDSLTDTQYF.

Regarding this clone: The sample carries other DNA sequences with the same CDR3. The V call is TRBV4-1, the J call TRBJ2-1; 10 nucleotides line up with TRBD2. This CDR3 comprises 16 residues. Trimming at V came to 0 bases and at J to 3 bases, leaving 2 bases not matched to a gene. From germline, CDR1 is MGHRA and CDR2 YSYEKL. CDR3: CASSQEGLAIYNEQFF. Here the CDR3 DNA reads TGCGCCAGCAGCCAAGAGGGACTAGCGATCTACAATGAGCAGTTCTTC.

The chain combines TRBV5-1 with TRBJ2-3, with 14 bases lining up with TRBD2. V shed 4 bases, J shed 2 bases, and the junction held 6 bases outside the gene matches. This CDR3 comprises 17 residues. From germline, CDR1 is SGHRS and CDR2 YFSETQ. CDR3 sequence: CASSPRTSGGSTDTQYF. The CDR3, as DNA: TGCGCCAGCAGCCCGAGGACTAGCGGGGGGTCCACAGATACGCAGTATTTT.

The rearrangement uses TRBV15 and TRBJ1-5; weak D call: TRBD1 (6 bases). The CDR3 totals 19 residues. The germline V and J ends were trimmed by 0 bases and 5 bases, with 23 bases remaining between them. Germline CDR1 reads LNHNV; CDR2 reads YYDKDF (reference sequence). For the CDR3, the DNA is TGTGCCACCAGCAGAGAGGGGGGCAACCAGGGTGGAGGGTATCAGCCCCAGCATTTT. It translates to CATSREGGNQGGGYQPQHF. Combining the CDR3 with reference TRBV15 and TRBJ1-5 gives the whole variable domain DAMVIQNPRYQVTQFGKPVTLSCSQTLNHNVMYWYQQKSSQAPKLLFHYYDKDFNNEADTPDNFQSRRPNTSFCFLDIRSPGLGDTAMYLCATSREGGNQGGGYQPQHFGDGTRLSIL.

For this clone: The same CDR3 also results from other DNA sequences found in this sample. The chain recombines TRBV19 with TRBJ1-1, with 10 bases identical to TRBD1. In germline, CDR1 is LNHDA, CDR2 SQIVND (reference sequence). V lost 8 bases to trimming and J lost 4 bases; unmatched junction nucleotides: 1. The CDR3 spans 12 residues. DNA of the CDR3: TGTGCCAGTCGGACAGGGGGCACTGAAGCTTTCTTT. Its protein is CASRTGGTEAFF.

This clone was detected once. This chain joins TRBV4-1 and TRBJ2-7, with unresolved D. Per the germline V gene, CDR1 is MGHRA and CDR2 is YSYEKL. The CDR3 runs to 14 residues. The V and J ends lost 4 bases and 0 bases respectively, with 10 bases between them. In nucleotides, the CDR3 is TGCGCCAGCAGCCCCTACTTGAGCTCCTACGAGCAGTACTTC. Protein: CASSPYLSSYEQYF.

The chain uses TRBV9 and TRBJ2-1; TRBD2 matches 11 bases. From germline, CDR1 is SGDLS and CDR2 YYNGEE. Trimming cost V 0 bases and J 7 bases; bases outside gene matches: 9. The CDR3 is made up of 17 amino acids. Here the CDR3 DNA reads TGTGCCAGCAGCGTAGCTCTAGGTACTAGCGGGAGTAATGAGCAGTTCTTC. Encoded protein: CASSVALGTSGSNEQFF.

The chain uses TRBV19 and TRBJ1-4; D remains ambiguous. The CDR3 contains 15 residues. V was shortened by 1 base and J by 6 bases, with 12 bases between the two germline ends. The germline V gene has CDR1 LNHDA and CDR2 SQIVND (reference sequence). CDR3 region: CASSIARTTDEKLFF. The CDR3 DNA reads as TGTGCCAGTAGTATAGCGCGGACCACGGATGAAAAACTGTTTTTT.

Comments on this clone: Different DNA sequences within this sample yield the same CDR3. V gene TRBV5-6 combines with J gene TRBJ2-3; D is undetermined. With 4 bases removed from V and 4 bases from J, the gap between germline ends came to 7 bases. The CDR3 is made up of 12 amino acids. The V gene's germline CDR1 is SGHDT and CDR2 YYEEEE. Written as DNA, the CDR3 is TGTGCCAGCAGCCCTTGGGCAGATACGCAGTATTTT. Amino acid sequence: CASSPWADTQYF. The variable domain in full, completed from reference TRBV5-6 and TRBJ2-3, reads DAGVTQSPTHLIKTRGQQVTLRCSPKSGHDTVSWYQQALGQGPQFIFQYYEEEERQRGNFPDRFSGHQFPNYSSELNVNALLLGDSALYLCASSPWADTQYFGPGTRLTVL.

The chain employs TRBV29-1 and TRBJ2-3; the D is unclear. The germline CDR1 and CDR2 sequences are SQVTM and ANQGSEA. The CDR3 length is 12 residues. Trimming left V 4 bases short and J 2 bases short, with 7 bases between. The CDR3 protein is CSVVTATDTQYF. In DNA, the CDR3 is TGCAGCGTTGTCACGGCCACAGATACGCAGTATTTT.

This sequence joins TRBV9 and TRBJ1-2; 10 bases are a match to TRBD1. The CDR3 runs 14 residues. The V and J ends lost 3 bases and 6 bases, in that order; junction bases with no gene match: 5. From germline, CDR1 is SGDLS and CDR2 YYNGEE. The CDR3 region is CASSARQGADGYTF. The CDR3 nucleotides are TGTGCCAGCAGCGCCCGACAGGGGGCTGATGGCTACACCTTC.